This T cell receptor (beta chain) came from a study of beta chain features in type 1 diabetes. cDNA synthesis used the whole RNA isolate, giving expressed TCRB sequences. The method was immunoSEQ multiplex PCR; TCRdb's version includes in-frame clones alone and lacks a portion of them. This sample carries about 340,000 clones, approximately 15% of them seen once, and the ten largest clones take about 0.016%. Study outcomes and limitations: More deletions and fewer insertions at VDJ junctions were found in patients with type 1 diabetes. People with Type 1 diabetes carried modestly yet significantly shorter TCRB CDR3s in all four CD4+ subsets. Patients showed naive, central memory and Treg TCRB repertoires that appeared more similar than those of healthy donors.

The length of the CDR3 is 16 residues. V shed 0 bases and J 7 bases; nucleotides not matched to a gene: 9. CDR1 SGHVS and CDR2 FQNEAQ come from the germline V gene. Remarks on this clone: Its antigen remains unknown.

The sequenced material came from naive CD4+ T cells from blood. This receptor was taken from a woman aged 18 to 35 with type 1 diabetes. The chain uses TRBV7-8 and TRBJ2-1, with 7 bases lining up with TRBD2. CDR3 in DNA: TGTGCCAGCAGCTTAGCGGGTCTACTAGCGTCGAATGAGCAGTTCTTC. Residues: CASSLAGLLASNEQFF.